This T cell receptor beta chain was found in a study of blood T cell repertoires in COVID-19. Overall study context: The United States, Italy and Spain provided the acute and convalescent COVID-19 samples.

Germline assignment: CDR1 SGHAT and CDR2 FQDESV (reference sequence). CDR3 size: 14 residues. V was cut by 2 bases and J by 8 bases, with 14 bases left in between. Individuals aged about 18 to 90 years were recruited from 24 US areas. Assignment of participants to cohorts was predicated upon participant-reported clinical history. Assay: immunoSEQ multiplex PCR; the TCRdb copy retains only in-frame clones and omits some. The sample lists about 210,000 clones; about 84% were seen once. This sequence originates from a man aged 35-49 years with acute COVID-19. Sequencing was done on a sample of PBMCs or T cells enriched from blood (not recorded which). V gene TRBV11-1 combines with J gene TRBJ2-3; possibly TRBD1 for D (5 bases). CDR3 loop: CASSLYRSHRTQYF. DNA of the CDR3: TGTGCCAGCAGCTTATACAGGTCCCATCGTACGCAGTATTTT.